A selection of T cell receptor beta chains follows, all from one sample in a study of T cell responses to AZD1222 COVID-19 vaccine. Clones were sequenced by immunoSEQ multiplex PCR, and TCRdb holds only the in-frame ones, with some missing. The data contain about 140,000 clones, more than 90% of them singletons. The sample in question was peripheral blood, obtained on day 0 of AZD1222 vaccination. The receptors were gathered from an adult in good health. The CDR3 runs from the conserved cysteine through the conserved F or W. The order of the fields is J gene, D gene, V gene, clone size, CDR3 DNA, CDR3 protein. The D gene is left open where the match is weak. The size entry is marked missing in some rows and otherwise reads once, few, many or a size class.

>TRBJ2-3|-|TRBV4-1|-
TGCGCCAGCAGCCATCTAGGACTGGGCACAGATACGCAGTATTTT
CASSHLGLGTDTQYF
>TRBJ1-1|-|TRBV7-3|-
TGTGCCAGCAGTCTATTGGGGGGCTCTGAAGCTTTCTTT
CASSLLGGSEAFF
>TRBJ1-1|-|TRBV7-2|-
TGTGCCAGCAGCTTAGGTTTCGGGGTAAAGGTACAGAAGAACACTGAAGCTTTCTTT
CASSLGFGVKVQKNTEAFF
>TRBJ2-3|TRBD1|TRBV4-1|once
TGCGCCAGCAGCCGCCTTATCCGGGACAGGGGAGATACGCAGTATTTT
CASSRLIRDRGDTQYF
>TRBJ1-1|-|TRBV3-1/TRBV3-2|-
TGTGCCAGCAGCCAAGGCCGGAACACTGAAGCTTTCTTT
CASSQGRNTEAFF
>TRBJ2-2|TRBD2|TRBV5-5|-
TGTGCCAGCAGCCTGACCCTAGCGGGCGGGGGAAGAGGGGAGCTGTTTTTT
CASSLTLAGGGRGELFF
>TRBJ1-4|TRBD1|TRBV12-5|-
TGTGCTAGTGGTTTGGTAACAGGGGGCGACGTAACTAATGAAAAACTGTTTTTT
CASGLVTGGDVTNEKLFF
>TRBJ1-1|-|TRBV5-4|-
TGTGCCAGCAGCTTGCTCAGCCAGACTGAAGCTTTCTTT
CASSLLSQTEAFF
>TRBJ1-6|TRBD1|TRBV5-1|-
TGCGCCAGCAGCTTGGCGCAGGGGGGGAATTCACCCCTCCACTTT
CASSLAQGGNSPLHF
>TRBJ1-2|-|TRBV5-1|-
TGCGCCAGCAGCTTCGGATCAGGGGACTATGGCTACACCTTC
CASSFGSGDYGYTF
>TRBJ2-7|TRBD1|TRBV12-5|-
TGTGCTAGTGGTTTGGCCGGTCGAGATTACAGGGGATCGAACGAGCAGTACTTC
CASGLAGRDYRGSNEQYF
>TRBJ2-3|TRBD2|TRBV6-1|-
TGTGCCAGCGGACCGGGAGGTCTGGCAGATACGCAGTATTTT
CASGPGGLADTQYF
>TRBJ1-1|-|TRBV9|-
TGTGCCAGCAGCGTTACAGGGAAGGGCACTGAAGCTTTCTTT
CASSVTGKGTEAFF
>TRBJ2-5|-|TRBV15|-
TGTGCCACCAGCAGAGGGCCCTGGAGTATGGGGGAGACCCAGTACTTC
CATSRGPWSMGETQYF
>TRBJ2-7|TRBD2|TRBV29-1|-
TGCAGCGTCAGACTAGCGGGAGAGGAGGAGCAGTACTTC
CSVRLAGEEEQYF
>TRBJ1-1|-|TRBV12-3/TRBV12-4|-
TGTGCCAGCGGCTGGCGCACTGAAGCTTTCTTT
CASGWRTEAFF
>TRBJ1-5|-|TRBV18|-
TGTGCCAGCTCACCCTGGGACGTCAATCAGCCCCAGCATTTT
CASSPWDVNQPQHF
>TRBJ1-2|-|TRBV15|-
TGTGCCACCAGCAGTGTTATCCGGGACACGACCTATGGCTACACCTTC
CATSSVIRDTTYGYTF
>TRBJ1-5|-|TRBV2|-
TGTGCCAGCAGGGAGGCGGGTCGAGGCAATCAGCCCCAGCATTTT
CASREAGRGNQPQHF
>TRBJ2-1|TRBD2|TRBV5-1|-
TGCGCCAGCAGCTTGACTAGCGGGATCAATGAGCAGTTCTTC
CASSLTSGINEQFF
>TRBJ2-5|-|TRBV9|-
TGTGCCAGCAGCGTAGCAGGGTTAGAGACCCAGTACTTC
CASSVAGLETQYF
>TRBJ2-7|-|TRBV7-2|-
TGTGCCAGCAGCTCCCGATCGGAGCAGTACTTC
CASSSRSEQYF
>TRBJ2-2|TRBD1|TRBV6-2/TRBV6-3|-
TGTGCCAGCAGTTACCCAGGGACAGGTCCCACCGGGGAGCTGTTTTTT
CASSYPGTGPTGELFF
>TRBJ1-3|-|TRBV4-2|few
TGTGCCAGCAGCCAAGTGACAGCGGGCCCTGGAAACACCATATATTTT
CASSQVTAGPGNTIYF
>TRBJ2-3|-|TRBV30|-
TGTGCCTGGAGTGTGGGCGCCGTCTATACGCAGTATTTT
CAWSVGAVYTQYF
>TRBJ1-1|-|TRBV13|once
TGTGCCAGCAGCTTACGAGGGGCGAGGACTGAAGCTTTCTTT
CASSLRGARTEAFF
>TRBJ2-7|-|TRBV7-9|-
TGTGCCAGCAGCTTGTGGGGGCCTAGCTCCTACGAGCAGTACTTC
CASSLWGPSSYEQYF
>TRBJ1-2|TRBD1|TRBV27|-
TGTGCCAGCAGTCCGACAGGGGGCGCGTCCTATGGCTACACCTTC
CASSPTGGASYGYTF
>TRBJ1-4|-|TRBV29-1|-
TGCAGCGTTGTTGGGGGAGGTAGGGAAAAACTGTTTTTT
CSVVGGGREKLFF
>TRBJ2-1|TRBD1|TRBV5-1|-
TGCGCCAGCAGCCGCGCCACCGGGGGACAGGGGTTCTTC
CASSRATGGQGFF
>TRBJ2-2|TRBD1|TRBV7-9|-
TGTGCCAGCAGCTTAGGGACAGGGAAGACCGGGGAGCTGTTTTTT
CASSLGTGKTGELFF
>TRBJ1-2|-|TRBV5-1|-
TGCGCCAGCAGCCCGGCCCCGGACGGCGGTTCCTATGGCTACACCTTC
CASSPAPDGGSYGYTF
>TRBJ1-5|-|TRBV15|-
TGTGCCACCAGCAGGAGGACCTTTAGCAATCAGCCCCAGCATTTT
CATSRRTFSNQPQHF
>TRBJ2-3|TRBD2|TRBV6-5|-
TGTGCCAGCAGTTGGGAGGGCCTCCCGTATTTT
CASSWEGLPYF
>TRBJ1-5|TRBD1|TRBV19|-
TGTGCCAGTTCTTGGGACAGGAGGAAGCAGCCCCAGCATTTT
CASSWDRRKQPQHF
>TRBJ2-1|TRBD2|TRBV4-1|-
TGCGCCAGCAGCCAAGTCGTAGCGGGAGCCGAGGAGCAGTTCTTC
CASSQVVAGAEEQFF
>TRBJ1-6|-|TRBV29-1|-
TGCAGCGCTTCTGACAGCTTTAATTCACCCCTCCACTTT
CSASDSFNSPLHF
>TRBJ1-2|-|TRBV11-1|-
TGTGCCAGCAGCTTACCCCGGGGCTATGGCTACACCTTC
CASSLPRGYGYTF
>TRBJ2-1|-|TRBV7-9|-
TGTGCCAGCAGCCTGGGAACGAGCTCCTACAATGAGCAGTTCTTC
CASSLGTSSYNEQFF
>TRBJ1-1|-|TRBV4-1|-
TGCGCCAGCAGCCAAGCTGGCCGGGGCCCTGAAGCTTTCTTT
CASSQAGRGPEAFF